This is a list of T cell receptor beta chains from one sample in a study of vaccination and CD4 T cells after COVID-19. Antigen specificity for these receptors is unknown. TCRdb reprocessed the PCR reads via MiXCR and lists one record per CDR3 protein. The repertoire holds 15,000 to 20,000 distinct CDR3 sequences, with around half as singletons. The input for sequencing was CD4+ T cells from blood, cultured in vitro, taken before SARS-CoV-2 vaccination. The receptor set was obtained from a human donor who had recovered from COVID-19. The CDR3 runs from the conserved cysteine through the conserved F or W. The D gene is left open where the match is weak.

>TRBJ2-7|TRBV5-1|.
CASSLTGGRTYEQYF
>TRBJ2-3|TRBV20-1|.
CSARGGGAGAGTTDTQYF
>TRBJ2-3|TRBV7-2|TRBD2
CASSAPSGRITSTDTQYF
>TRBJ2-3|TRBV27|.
CASSSRPPRESDTQYF
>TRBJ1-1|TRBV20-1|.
CSAPPWGRSTEAFF
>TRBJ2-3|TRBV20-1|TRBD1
CSARAPGQGSPDTQYF
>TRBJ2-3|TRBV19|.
CASSITPTTDTQYF
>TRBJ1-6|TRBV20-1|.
CSARVGIVGSYNSPLHF
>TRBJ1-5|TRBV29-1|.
CSAGDSNQPQHF
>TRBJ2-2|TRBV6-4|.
CASRPDPNTGELFF
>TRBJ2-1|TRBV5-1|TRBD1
CASSPRDRGRNEQFF
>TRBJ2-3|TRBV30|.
CAWSAGPLDTQYF
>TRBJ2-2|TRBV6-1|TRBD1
CASARDRGYTGELFF
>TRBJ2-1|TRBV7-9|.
CASSVQGFDNEQFF
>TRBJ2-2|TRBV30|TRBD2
CAWSWSGSPPGELFF
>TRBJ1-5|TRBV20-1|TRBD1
CSARDINRGSNQPQHF
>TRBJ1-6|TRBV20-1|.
CSARGGAGANSPLHF
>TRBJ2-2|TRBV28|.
CASSFSGETGELFF
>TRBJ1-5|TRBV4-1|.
CASSQPGQNSNQPQHF
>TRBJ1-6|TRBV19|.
CASKGAGNNSPLHF
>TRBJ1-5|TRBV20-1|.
CSARDPESGNQPQHF
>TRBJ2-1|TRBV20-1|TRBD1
CSARGQEGQVRNEQFF
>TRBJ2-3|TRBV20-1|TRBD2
CSATPLVSGRRKDTQYF
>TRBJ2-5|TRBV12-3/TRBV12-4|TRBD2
CASSLLAEETQYF
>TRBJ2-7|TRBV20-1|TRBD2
CSASLAGVGRVEQYF
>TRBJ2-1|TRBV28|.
CASSLGEISYNEQFF
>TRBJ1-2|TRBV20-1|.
CSARRRTTKHGYTF
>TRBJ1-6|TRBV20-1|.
CSARDQGRESPLHF
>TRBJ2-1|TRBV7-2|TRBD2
CASSLTGTSGPHSYNEQFF